The 20 T cell receptor beta chains presented below share a single source sample, sequenced in a study of blood T cell repertoires in COVID-19. The table came from immunoSEQ multiplex PCR; TCRdb's copy has only in-frame clones and leaves some out. The sample lists roughly 150,000 clones; approximately 86% were seen once. The specimen sequenced was peripheral blood. The source is an elderly man with COVID-19, enrolled during active disease.

The chain recombines TRBV5-6 with TRBJ1-6; D unresolved. There are 13 residues in the CDR3. V was cut by 0 bases and J by 8 bases, with 6 bases left in between. Germline V gives CDR1 SGHDT, CDR2 YYEEEE. CDR3 DNA sequence: TGTGCCAGCAGCTTGGATGACTATTCACCCCTCCACTTT. It codes for CASSLDDYSPLHF.

This clone was detected a few times. V usage is TRBV12-1 and J usage is TRBJ1-5; no check of the table's D call, TRBD1, against the DNA was made. TRBV12-1 is recorded as a pseudogene. The CDR3 sequence is 15 residues long. DNA for the CDR3: TGTGCCAGCAGCTTCGGACAGGGGCCCAATCAGCCCCAGCATTTT. Amino acids: CASSFGQGPNQPQHF.

This clone was detected only once. The chain combines TRBV9 with TRBJ1-1; TRBD1 matches at 9 bases. Germline V CDR1 and CDR2: SGDLS, YYNGEE. This CDR3 has 15 amino acids. Losses at the gene ends were 3 bases for V and 4 bases for J; bases not matched to a gene: 7. The CDR3 sequence is CASSASPQGATEAFF. CDR3 in DNA: TGTGCCAGCAGCGCGTCCCCACAGGGGGCCACTGAAGCTTTCTTT.

As DNA, the CDR3 is TGTGCCAGCAGCCCGACTAGCACAGATACGCAGTATTTT. Residues: CASSPTSTDTQYF. The chain is built from TRBV7-2 and TRBJ2-3; no clear D gene. V lost 5 bases, J lost 0 bases, and 6 bases lay in between. The germline CDR1 and CDR2 sequences are SGHTA and FQGNSA. CDR3 length: 13 amino acids.

The V call is TRBV7-2, the J call TRBJ1-2, with 7 positions matching TRBD1. Germline values: CDR1 SGHTA, CDR2 FQGNSA. The V gene end was trimmed by 6 bases and the J gene end by 4 bases; junction bases not matched to a gene: 20. The CDR3 has 18 amino acids. The CDR3 DNA follows: TGTGCCAGCAGTTATCGCCCGGGACAGCCTAATTTTTTCTATGGCTACACCTTC. This gives the protein CASSYRPGQPNFFYGYTF.

The chain employs TRBV18 and TRBJ1-1; the D is unclear. CDR3 length: 15 residues. V dropped 0 bases and J dropped 4 bases, with 12 bases sitting between them. Germline V CDR1 and CDR2: KGHSH, LQKENI. As DNA, the CDR3 is TGTGCCAGCTCACCACCAACAGCCGAGGGCACTGAAGCTTTCTTT. It encodes CASSPPTAEGTEAFF. The full variable domain, in which reference TRBV18 and TRBJ1-1 provide the parts outside the CDR3, is NAGVMQNPRHLVRRRGQEARLRCSPMKGHSHVYWYRQLPEEGLKFMVYLQKENIIDESGMPKERFSAEFPKEGPSILRIQQVVRGDSAAYFCASSPPTAEGTEAFFGQGTRLTVV.

This sequence joins TRBV7-3 and TRBJ1-2, with D perhaps matching TRBD1 (5 bases). V was pared by 5 bases and J by 8 bases, with 18 bases between. Germline CDR1 is SGHTA and CDR2 is FQGTGA. This CDR3 is 14 amino acids long. In DNA, the CDR3 is TGTGCCAGCAGCGCGTCAGGGTACGCGGGAGGCTACACCTTC. Translating gives CASSASGYAGGYTF.

The chain carries TRBV6-5 and TRBJ2-3; 9 bases align to TRBD1. Germline CDR1 reads MNHEY; CDR2 reads SVGAGI. The CDR3 is 15 amino acids. V lost 2 bases to trimming and J lost 4 bases; unmatched junction nucleotides: 4. DNA for the CDR3: TGTGCCAGCAGTTACCGGGGACAGGGACCAGATACGCAGTATTTT. This codes for CASSYRGQGPDTQYF.

The J gene is TRBJ2-7, the V gene TRBV28, with 9 bases matching TRBD1. The CDR3 runs to 14 residues. Germline CDR1 MDHEN, CDR2 SYDVKM. V lost 4 bases and J lost 5; bases outside the gene matches: 6. CDR3 bases: TGTGCCAGCAGTTGGGGGACAGGGACTAACGAGCAGTACTTC. It yields the protein CASSWGTGTNEQYF.

The CDR3 sequence is CSVERWGQGQETQYF. CDR3 bases: TGCAGCGTTGAACGCTGGGGACAGGGTCAAGAGACCCAGTACTTC. The chain combines TRBV29-1 with TRBJ2-5; 9 nucleotides align to TRBD1. Trimming took 2 bases from V and 2 from J; bases not matched to a gene: 6. There are 15 residues in the CDR3. Germline values: CDR1 SQVTM, CDR2 ANQGSEA.

The chain has TRBV7-8 and TRBJ2-5, with a possible D match to TRBD2 (6 bases). CDR1 SGHVS and CDR2 FQNEAQ come from the germline V gene. The V end was cut by 11 bases, the J end by 5 bases, with 18 bases between. The CDR3 totals 13 residues. The CDR3 nucleotides read TGTGCCTCCGGGAGTGGAAGGTCTGAGACCCAGTACTTC. Translating gives CASGSGRSETQYF.

The chain joins TRBV2 to TRBJ2-1, with D possibly matching TRBD1 (6 bases). V shed 6 bases and J shed 4 bases, with 10 bases lying between them. CDR1 SNHLY and CDR2 FYNNEI come from the germline V gene. This CDR3 region has 13 residues. DNA for the CDR3: TGTGCCAGCAGGGACAGCAGTTACAATGAGCAGTTCTTC. Translating it yields CASRDSSYNEQFF.

CDR3 amino acids: CASSLNSVTDTQYF. Written as DNA, the CDR3 is TGTGCCAGCAGCTTGAATAGCGTCACAGATACGCAGTATTTT. This sequence joins TRBV11-3 and TRBJ2-3; TRBD2 is a possible D gene (5 bases). In germline, CDR1 is SGHNT, CDR2 YENEEA. CDR3 size: 14 residues. Trimming cost V 3 bases and J 2 bases, with 9 bases left between them.

This chain uses TRBV3-1 (or the pseudogene TRBV3-2) with TRBJ1-2; 9 positions agree with TRBD1. The germline CDR1 and CDR2 sequences are LGHDT and YNNKEL (reference sequence). With 3 bases clipped from V and 3 bases from J, the junction kept 8 bases outside the gene matches. The CDR3 totals 16 residues. DNA for the CDR3: TGTGCCAGCAGCCAGCTCGGGACAGGGCAAGACTATGGCTACACCTTC. Translated, it gives CASSQLGTGQDYGYTF.

The chain carries TRBV18 and TRBJ2-7; 7 nucleotides agree with TRBD1. This CDR3 contains 13 residues. Losses at the gene ends were 3 bases for V and 3 bases for J; bases not matched to a gene: 2. CDR1 is KGHSH and CDR2 is LQKENI in the germline V gene. CDR3 protein: CASSPGTDYEQYF. For the CDR3, the DNA is TGTGCCAGCTCACCCGGGACAGACTACGAGCAGTACTTC.

V is TRBV28 and J is TRBJ2-7; 10 bases fit TRBD2. CDR1 and CDR2 (germline): MDHEN, SYDVKM. Trimming removed 6 bases from V and 4 bases from J; junction bases left unmatched: 9. The CDR3 extends over 15 amino acids. CDR3 in DNA: TGTGCCAGCAGCACCACTAGCGGGGTCTTTTACGAGCAGTACTTC. It yields the protein CASSTTSGVFYEQYF.

The chain has TRBV18 and TRBJ2-7; 9 nucleotides line up with TRBD1. J was trimmed by 7 bases and V by 3 bases; bases with no gene match: 10. The CDR3 spans 15 residues. Germline V gene lookup returns CDR1 KGHSH and CDR2 LQKENI. The CDR3 DNA is TGTGCCAGCTCACCTCTAAACGTACAGGGGGCTGAGCAGTACTTC. Translated: CASSPLNVQGAEQYF.

The chain joins TRBV2 to TRBJ2-2; D gene uncertain. V lost 6 bases, J lost 6 bases, and 5 bases lay in between. This CDR3 has 11 residues. Germline CDR1 is SNHLY and CDR2 is FYNNEI. The CDR3 coding sequence is TGTGCCAGCAGGTACTCCGGGGAGCTGTTTTTT. Translated: CASRYSGELFF.

The V and J genes are TRBV6-5 and TRBJ1-1; 7 bases align to TRBD1. V shed 5 bases, J shed 2 bases, and the junction held 8 bases outside the gene matches. Germline-derived CDR1 and CDR2 are MNHEY and SVGAGI. The CDR3 has 15 amino acids. The CDR3 nucleotides read TGTGCCAGCAGTCCTACCGGACAGGCAAACACTGAAGCTTTCTTT. Protein: CASSPTGQANTEAFF.

The gene calls are TRBV7-9 and TRBJ2-5, with D possibly TRBD2 on 6 matching bases. This CDR3 comprises 15 residues. Germline CDR1 and CDR2: SEHNR and FQNEAQ (reference sequence). V shed 8 bases and J shed 1 base, with 17 bases lying between them. The CDR3, as DNA: TGTGCCAGCGGAGGGTCCCTGGGGGGCCAAGAGACCCAGTACTTC. It translates to CASGGSLGGQETQYF.